The 5 T cell receptor beta chains given below trace back to one sample, sequenced in a study of T cell clones after liver transplantation. Some clones are missing from TCRdb's copy, which holds only in-frame ones; the method was immunoSEQ multiplex PCR. The table shows some 80,000 clones, with roughly 80% occurring only once. The sample consisted of CD4+ T cells from blood, taken 48 months after liver transplant. These receptors were collected from a human patient who received a liver transplant. Some T cells may have originated in the graft donor.

V gene TRBV25-1 combines with J gene TRBJ1-2; weak D call: TRBD1 (6 bases). CDR3 size: 11 residues. CDR1 is MGHDK and CDR2 is SYGVNS in the germline V gene. The V and J ends lost 6 bases and 5 bases respectively, with 7 bases between them. Written as DNA, the CDR3 is TGTGCCAGCAGCAGGGGTTATGGCTACACCTTC. Amino acids: CASSRGYGYTF.

This clone has a handful of counts. V is TRBV21-1 and J is TRBJ1-5. TRBV21-1 is given as a pseudogene. This CDR3 contains 13 residues. Here the CDR3 reads CAPRTNLDQPQHF. The CDR3 region has the DNA TGTGCCCCCCGGACGAATCTCGATCAGCCCCAGCATTTT.

The genes are TRBV5-5 and TRBJ1-2; 7 bases are a match to TRBD1. With 0 bases clipped from V and 7 bases from J, the junction kept 6 bases outside the gene matches. Germline V lookup: CDR1 SGHKS, CDR2 YYEKEE (reference sequence). This CDR3 is built from 14 residues. The CDR3 protein is CASSLDRGTGGYTF. The CDR3 DNA is TGTGCCAGCAGCTTGGACAGGGGAACAGGTGGCTACACCTTC.

The V and J genes are TRBV10-3 and TRBJ2-1; no firm D call. This CDR3 comprises 13 residues. Trimming stripped 11 bases from V and 3 bases from J, with 14 bases between. The germline CDR1 and CDR2 sequences are ENHRY and SYGVKD. The CDR3: CAVTGWGYNEQFF. The CDR3 DNA sequence: TGTGCCGTCACGGGTTGGGGCTACAATGAGCAGTTCTTC.

This chain uses TRBV11-2 with TRBJ1-1, with D unresolved. CDR1 and CDR2 (germline): SGHAT, FQNNGV. This CDR3 comprises 12 residues. The V and J ends lost 4 bases and 1 base respectively, with 4 bases between them. The CDR3 loop is CASSWGNTEAFF. The CDR3 nucleotides read TGTGCCAGCAGCTGGGGGAACACTGAAGCTTTCTTT.